This T cell receptor (beta chain) derives from a study of blood T cell repertoires in COVID-19. Across the whole study: Collection of acute and convalescent COVID-19 samples took place in the United States, Italy and Spain. T cells, B-cell-depleted T cells, or PBMCs provided the cDNA or gDNA that served as material.

Original analysis: Researchers report that nucleated cell counts were estimated from reference gene primer amplification. Generated by immunoSEQ multiplex PCR, the TCRdb table keeps only in-frame clones and is missing some. V, J and clone size were drawn from that table, and D and trimming were deduced from the DNA. This table has 250,000 to 300,000 clones, roughly 86% appearing once. Trimming took off 6 bases at V and 4 bases at J, with 15 bases between the two ends. Germline assignment: CDR1 MDHEN and CDR2 SYDVKM. CDR3 size: 14 residues. The receptor was derived from a man between 18 and 29 years old with active or convalescent COVID-19. Sequences were obtained from peripheral blood. The rearrangement links TRBV28 to TRBJ1-2; maybe TRBD1 (6 bases). Written as DNA, the CDR3 is TGTGCCAGCAGCCCCGCGGACAGTGTCTATGGCTACACCTTC. This codes for CASSPADSVYGYTF.